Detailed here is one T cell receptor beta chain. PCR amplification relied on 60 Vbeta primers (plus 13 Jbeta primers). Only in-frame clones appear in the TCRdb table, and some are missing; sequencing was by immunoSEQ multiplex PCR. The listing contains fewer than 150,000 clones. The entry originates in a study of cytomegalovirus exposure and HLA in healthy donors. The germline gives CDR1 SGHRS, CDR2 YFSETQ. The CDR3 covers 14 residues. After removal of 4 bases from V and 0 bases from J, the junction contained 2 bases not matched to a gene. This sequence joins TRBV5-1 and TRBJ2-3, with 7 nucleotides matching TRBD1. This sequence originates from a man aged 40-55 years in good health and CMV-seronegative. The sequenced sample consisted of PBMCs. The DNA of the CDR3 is TGCGCCAGCAGCACGGACAGGAGCACAGATACGCAGTATTTT. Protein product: CASSTDRSTDTQYF.